This T cell receptor beta chain comes out of a study of shared clonotypes between healthy human individuals. In the study overall: Per donor, three plates held CD4 naive cells, three held CD4 memory, two held CD8 naive and one held CD8 memory. Study results and limitations: Clonotype sharing among donors was thought likely to change with sequencing depth.

As concerns this clone: Its antigen remains unidentified.

The run depth of the assay was deep. Profiled with immunoSEQ multiplex PCR; TCRdb holds only in-frame clones, not every one. The sample comprises some 2.4 million clones, 80% to 95% of which are singletons, and 0.36% rests with the top ten. Caucasian adults living in Nashville, Tennessee, provided all samples. Trimming removed 4 bases at V and 8 bases at J, with 14 bases between. The germline V gene encodes CDR1 LNHDA and CDR2 SQIVND (reference sequence). There are 14 residues in the CDR3. The clonotype was recovered from a young man in good health. Some clones in this sample may be carry-over from other donors' samples. Material: naive CD4+ T cells from PBMCs. Subset denoted: CD45RA+ positively selected. The chain has TRBV19 and TRBJ1-4; TRBD1 might be the D (5 bases). In DNA, the CDR3 is TGTGCCAGTAGTAGTCCAGGGCTTGAGGAAAAACTGTTTTTT. Translated: CASSSPGLEEKLFF.